What follows are 19 T cell receptor beta chains derived from one specimen sequenced in a study of cytomegalovirus exposure and HLA in healthy donors. PCR primers comprised 60 Vbeta and 13 Jbeta primers. Repertoires were generated with immunoSEQ multiplex PCR, while TCRdb's copy carries only in-frame clones and drops some. Here the sample spans roughly 120,000 clones, 81% being singletons. The material sequenced was PBMCs. The receptor source for this set is a woman between 35 and 50 years old in good health and CMV-seronegative.

This clone came up once. The chain couples TRBV10-3 to TRBJ2-7, with 9 bases that match TRBD1. The V and J ends lost 4 bases and 6 bases, in that order; junction bases with no gene match: 10. Germline loops: CDR1 ENHRY, CDR2 SYGVKD. The CDR3 is 15 amino acids. The CDR3: CAISAASGQGFEQYF. The CDR3 region has the DNA TGTGCCATCAGTGCCGCATCGGGACAGGGATTCGAGCAGTACTTC.

This clone was counted between two and nine times. The V gene is TRBV6-1, the J gene TRBJ2-7; 8 bases are shared with TRBD1. The CDR3 is 14 amino acids. The J segment lost 3 bases and the V segment lost 8 bases, leaving 9 bases of the junction unmatched. The germline V gene has CDR1 MNHNS and CDR2 SASEGT. The CDR3 loop is CASSGAGGFYEQYF. CDR3 bases: TGTGCCAGCTCGGGGGCAGGGGGCTTCTACGAGCAGTACTTC.

This clone is a singleton in its sample. This sequence joins TRBV30 and TRBJ1-5; a possible D gene is TRBD1 (5 bases). Trimming left V 2 bases short and J 4 bases short, with 12 bases between. This CDR3 is built from 14 residues. Germline V lookup: CDR1 GTSNPN, CDR2 SVGIG (reference sequence). Written as DNA, the CDR3 is TGTGCCTGGAGTCTCGACAGCAGTAATCAGCCCCAGCATTTT. Translating it yields CAWSLDSSNQPQHF.

The table lists this clone with a few counts. This chain joins TRBV9 and TRBJ2-2; the match to TRBD1 covers 9 bases. Germline V gene lookup returns CDR1 SGDLS and CDR2 YYNGEE. There are 15 residues in the CDR3. V shed 3 bases, J shed 4 bases, and the junction held 4 bases outside the gene matches. The CDR3 here is CASSGGQGRTGELFF. DNA of the CDR3: TGTGCCAGCAGCGGAGGACAGGGGCGCACCGGGGAGCTGTTTTTT.

The rearrangement uses TRBV6-1 and TRBJ1-5, with D maybe TRBD1 (5 bases). Trimming removed 5 bases from V and 0 bases from J, with 11 bases in between. The CDR3 consists of 15 residues. The germline gives CDR1 MNHNS, CDR2 SASEGT. The CDR3 nucleotides read TGTGCCAGCAGTACGCGCAGGGCTAGCAATCAGCCCCAGCATTTT. As protein: CASSTRRASNQPQHF.

This clone occurred once. This chain links TRBV6-1 with TRBJ2-5, with 9 bases that match TRBD1. Germline trimming cut 5 bases from V and 5 bases from J; bases unmatched to any gene: 6. CDR3 length: 14 amino acids. CDR1 and CDR2 (germline): MNHNS, SASEGT. CDR3: CASSKNRGQETQYF. The CDR3, as DNA: TGTGCCAGCAGTAAAAACAGGGGGCAGGAGACCCAGTACTTC.

This clone was observed a handful of times. The gene calls are TRBV2 and TRBJ2-7; TRBD2 agrees at 7 bases. The CDR3 is 15 residues long. CDR1 is SNHLY, CDR2 FYNNEI, per germline. The J segment lost 3 bases and the V segment lost 7 bases, leaving 12 bases of the junction unmatched. CDR3 sequence: CASTDRDYGFYEQYF. CDR3 DNA sequence: TGTGCCAGCACTGACCGGGACTATGGGTTCTACGAGCAGTACTTC. Full variable domain (outside the CDR3, taken from reference TRBV2 and TRBJ2-7): EPEVTQTPSHQVTQMGQEVILRCVPISNHLYFYWYRQILGQKVEFLVSFYNNEISEKSEIFDDQFSVERPDGSNFTLKIRSTKLEDSAMYFCASTDRDYGFYEQYFGPGTRLTVT.

The gene calls are TRBV11-2 and TRBJ1-2; 10 positions match TRBD1. Germline values: CDR1 SGHAT, CDR2 FQNNGV. The V segment lost 5 bases and the J segment 2 bases; nucleotides outside the gene matches: 11. The CDR3 extends over 17 amino acids. The CDR3 here is CASSPGTGDVWNYGYTF. The CDR3 nucleotides read TGTGCCAGCAGCCCCGGGACAGGGGATGTATGGAACTATGGCTACACCTTC.

This chain connects TRBV7-3 to TRBJ2-1, with TRBD2 identical over 9 bases. The CDR3 covers 16 residues. In germline, CDR1 is SGHTA, CDR2 FQGTGA. J gave up 7 bases and V 2 bases, and 9 bases lay outside the gene matches. The CDR3 loop is CASSLQGGGAGNEQFF. The CDR3 nucleotides read TGTGCCAGCAGCTTACAGGGCGGGGGGGCCGGTAATGAGCAGTTCTTC.

CDR3: CASSFGQGVNEQYF. CDR3 nucleotides: TGTGCCAGCAGCTTCGGACAGGGAGTCAACGAGCAGTACTTC. This chain connects TRBV7-9 to TRBJ2-7; 8 bases fit TRBD1. The ends lost 3 bases at V and 5 bases at J; junction bases unmatched: 6. The CDR3 has 14 amino acids. Germline V gene data show CDR1 as SEHNR and CDR2 as FQNEAQ (reference sequence).

The chain has TRBV28 and TRBJ1-1; 7 nucleotides agree with TRBD1. Trimming took 6 bases from V and 0 from J; bases not matched to a gene: 7. CDR3 length: 15 amino acids. From germline, CDR1 is MDHEN and CDR2 SYDVKM. In DNA form, the CDR3 reads TGTGCCAGCAGGGACCGGACAGGCATGAACACTGAAGCTTTCTTT. This encodes CASRDRTGMNTEAFF.

CDR3 in amino acids: CASSSPDRENTEAFF. CDR3 DNA: TGTGCCAGCAGCTCCCCGGACAGAGAAAACACTGAAGCTTTCTTT. The chain combines TRBV7-6 with TRBJ1-1, with D maybe TRBD1 (6 bases). Germline loops: CDR1 SGHVS, CDR2 FNYEAQ. The V gene lost 4 bases and the J gene lost 2 bases, with 14 bases spanning the gap. This CDR3 region has 15 residues.

The chain couples TRBV14 to TRBJ2-1, with 9 positions matching TRBD1. Germline V CDR1 and CDR2: SGHDN, FVKESK. The V and J ends lost 5 bases and 5 bases, in that order; junction bases with no gene match: 10. The CDR3 is 16 residues long. The CDR3 nucleotides are TGTGCCAGCAGCAGGGGACAGGGCATCCCCCACAATGAGCAGTTCTTC. Its protein is CASSRGQGIPHNEQFF.

This chain connects TRBV10-3 to TRBJ2-1, with 7 bases identical to TRBD2. Germline CDR1 ENHRY, CDR2 SYGVKD. J gave up 2 bases and V 3 bases, and 7 bases lay outside the gene matches. The CDR3 covers 16 residues. This chain's CDR3 is CAISDSGGRTYNEQFF. The CDR3 DNA reads as TGTGCCATCAGTGATTCTGGCGGGAGAACCTACAATGAGCAGTTCTTC.

The chain links TRBV7-6 to TRBJ1-6, with a weak D call TRBD1 (6 bases). CDR3 length: 15 residues. Germline V gene lookup returns CDR1 SGHVS and CDR2 FNYEAQ. Trimming pared 1 base from V and 6 bases from J, leaving 10 bases between. Here the CDR3 DNA reads TGTGCCAGCAGCTTAGAAGTGGGGGCTAATTCACCCCTCCACTTT. Its translation is CASSLEVGANSPLHF.

The rearrangement links TRBV11-2 to TRBJ2-7, with 9 bases identical to TRBD1. The CDR3 loop spans 13 amino acids. Germline CDR1 SGHAT, CDR2 FQNNGV. V trimming: 5 bases; J trimming: 6 bases; junction bases outside the gene matches: 5. In DNA form, the CDR3 reads TGTGCCAGCAGCCCGGGACAGGGTTTCGAGCAGTACTTC. The encoded protein is CASSPGQGFEQYF.

This chain connects TRBV29-1 to TRBJ1-2; 8 nucleotides align to TRBD1. Trimming took 3 bases from V and 5 from J; bases not matched to a gene: 23. The CDR3 is 19 residues long. Germline V gene lookup returns CDR1 SQVTM and CDR2 ANQGSEA. The DNA of the CDR3 is TGCAGCGTTGATGCCCTCCGGGACAGGAAGGTTCTGGGAGTATATGGCTACACCTTC. It is translated as CSVDALRDRKVLGVYGYTF.

This clone was detected a few times. V is TRBV5-8 and J is TRBJ1-2, with 8 bases that match TRBD1. Trimming removed 2 bases from V and 3 bases from J; junction bases left unmatched: 3. Looked up from germline, CDR1 is SGHTS and CDR2 is YDEGEE. The CDR3 extends over 14 amino acids. The CDR3 region has the DNA TGTGCCAGCAGCTTCCAGGGGGCGGACTATGGCTACACCTTC. It is translated as CASSFQGADYGYTF. The complete variable domain, with remaining parts taken from reference TRBV5-8 and TRBJ1-2, reads EAGVTQSPTHLIKTRGQQATLRCSPISGHTSVYWYQQALGLGLQFLLWYDEGEERNRGNFPPRFSGRQFPNYSSELNVNALELEDSALYLCASSFQGADYGYTFGSGTRLTVV.

In its sample, this clone was seen a few times. The V call is TRBV6-6, the J call TRBJ2-2; 12 nucleotides match TRBD2. Germline CDR1 reads MNHNY; CDR2 reads SVGAGI (reference sequence). The CDR3 loop spans 16 amino acids. V shed 5 bases and J 7 bases; nucleotides not matched to a gene: 8. Written as DNA, the CDR3 is TGTGCCAGCAGTCGACTAGCGGGAGTTAAGGACGGGGAGCTGTTTTTT. This codes for CASSRLAGVKDGELFF.